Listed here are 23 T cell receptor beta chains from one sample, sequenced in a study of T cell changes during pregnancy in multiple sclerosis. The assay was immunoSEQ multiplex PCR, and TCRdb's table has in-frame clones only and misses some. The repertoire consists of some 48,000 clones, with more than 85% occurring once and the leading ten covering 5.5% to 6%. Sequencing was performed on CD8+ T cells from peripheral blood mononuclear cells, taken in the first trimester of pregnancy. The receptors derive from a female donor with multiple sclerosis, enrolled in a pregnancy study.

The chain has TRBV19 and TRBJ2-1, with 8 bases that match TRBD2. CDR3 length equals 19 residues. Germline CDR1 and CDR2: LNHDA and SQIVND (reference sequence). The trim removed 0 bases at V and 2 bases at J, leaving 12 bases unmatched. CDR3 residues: CASSIDDAGTRGPYNEQFF. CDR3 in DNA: TGTGCCAGTAGTATAGATGACGCCGGGACTAGGGGCCCCTACAATGAGCAGTTCTTC.

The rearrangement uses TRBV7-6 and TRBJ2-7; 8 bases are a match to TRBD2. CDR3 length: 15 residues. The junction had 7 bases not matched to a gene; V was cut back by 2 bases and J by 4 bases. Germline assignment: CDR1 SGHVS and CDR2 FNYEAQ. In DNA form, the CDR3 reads TGTGCCAGCAGCTTAATGGAAACTAGCGGATACGAGCAGTACTTC. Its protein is CASSLMETSGYEQYF.

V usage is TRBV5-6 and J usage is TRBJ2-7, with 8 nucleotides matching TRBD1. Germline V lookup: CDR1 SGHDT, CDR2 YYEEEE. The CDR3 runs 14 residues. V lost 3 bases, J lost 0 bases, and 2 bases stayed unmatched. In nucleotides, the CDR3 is TGTGCCAGCAGCTCGGGGACAGGCTCCTACGAGCAGTACTTC. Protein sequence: CASSSGTGSYEQYF.

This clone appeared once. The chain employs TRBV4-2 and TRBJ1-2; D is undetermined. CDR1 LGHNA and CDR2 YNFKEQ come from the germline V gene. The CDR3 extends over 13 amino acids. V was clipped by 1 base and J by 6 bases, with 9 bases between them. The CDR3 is CASSQGGPNGYTF. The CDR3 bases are TGTGCCAGCAGCCAAGGTGGGCCCAATGGCTACACCTTC.

DNA of the CDR3: TGCGCCAGCAGCTTGGTTCCGGGTACAACTGAAGCTTTCTTT. Translated, it gives CASSLVPGTTEAFF. The J gene is TRBJ1-1, the V gene TRBV5-1, with unresolved D. The germline V gene encodes CDR1 SGHRS and CDR2 YFSETQ. V lost 0 bases, J lost 5 bases, and 11 bases lay in between. The CDR3 runs to 14 residues.

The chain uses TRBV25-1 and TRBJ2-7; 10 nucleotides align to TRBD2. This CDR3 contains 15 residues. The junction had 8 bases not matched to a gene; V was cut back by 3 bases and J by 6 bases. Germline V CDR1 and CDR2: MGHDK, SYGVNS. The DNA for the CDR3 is TGTGCCAGCAGTGAGCGCTTACTAGCGGGACCCGAGCAGTACTTC. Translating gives CASSERLLAGPEQYF.

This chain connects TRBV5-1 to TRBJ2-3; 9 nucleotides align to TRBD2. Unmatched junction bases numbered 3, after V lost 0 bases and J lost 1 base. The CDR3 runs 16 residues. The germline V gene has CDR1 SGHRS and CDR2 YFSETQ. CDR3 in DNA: TGCGCCAGCAGCTTGGGGGTAGCGGGAGGCACAGATACGCAGTATTTT. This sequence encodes CASSLGVAGGTDTQYF.

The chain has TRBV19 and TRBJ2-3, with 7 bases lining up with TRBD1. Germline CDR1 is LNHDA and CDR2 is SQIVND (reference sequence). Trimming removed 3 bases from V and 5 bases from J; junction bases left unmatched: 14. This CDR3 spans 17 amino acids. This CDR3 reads CASSIPDRPRSRDTQYF. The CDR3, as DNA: TGTGCCAGTAGTATCCCGGACAGGCCCAGGTCGAGAGATACGCAGTATTTT.

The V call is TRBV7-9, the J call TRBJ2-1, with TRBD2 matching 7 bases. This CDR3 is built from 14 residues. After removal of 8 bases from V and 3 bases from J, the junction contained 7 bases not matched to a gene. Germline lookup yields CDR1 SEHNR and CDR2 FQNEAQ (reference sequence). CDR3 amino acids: CASCLADLYNEQFF. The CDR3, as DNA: TGTGCCAGCTGTCTAGCGGACCTCTACAATGAGCAGTTCTTC.

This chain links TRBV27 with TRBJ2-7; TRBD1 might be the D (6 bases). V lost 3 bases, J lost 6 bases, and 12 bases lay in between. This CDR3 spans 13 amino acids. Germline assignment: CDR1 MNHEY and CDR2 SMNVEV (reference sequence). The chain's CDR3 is CASSLGTGSEQYF. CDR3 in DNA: TGTGCCAGCAGTTTGGGTACAGGGAGCGAGCAGTACTTC.

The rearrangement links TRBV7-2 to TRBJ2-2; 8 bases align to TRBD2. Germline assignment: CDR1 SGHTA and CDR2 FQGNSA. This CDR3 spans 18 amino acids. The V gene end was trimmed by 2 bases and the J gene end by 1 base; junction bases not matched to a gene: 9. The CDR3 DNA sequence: TGTGCCAGCAGCTTATCCCCGCGACTAGCGCAGAACACCGGGGAGCTGTTTTTT. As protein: CASSLSPRLAQNTGELFF. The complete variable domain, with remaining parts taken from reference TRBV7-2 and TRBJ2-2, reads GAGVSQSPSNKVTEKGKDVELRCDPISGHTALYWYRQSLGQGLEFLIYFQGNSAPDKSGLPSDRFSAERTGGSVSTLTIQRTQQEDSAVYLCASSLSPRLAQNTGELFFGEGSRLTVL.

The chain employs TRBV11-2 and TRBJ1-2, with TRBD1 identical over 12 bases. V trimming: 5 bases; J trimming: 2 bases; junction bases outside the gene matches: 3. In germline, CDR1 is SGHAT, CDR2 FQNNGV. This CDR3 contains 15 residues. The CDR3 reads CASSQGTGGNYGYTF. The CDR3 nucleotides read TGTGCCAGCAGCCAAGGGACAGGGGGCAACTATGGCTACACCTTC.

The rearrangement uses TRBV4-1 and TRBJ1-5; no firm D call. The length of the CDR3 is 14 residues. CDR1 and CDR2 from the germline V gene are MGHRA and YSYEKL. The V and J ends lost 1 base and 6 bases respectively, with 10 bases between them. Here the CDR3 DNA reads TGCGCCAGCAGCCAAGCGGGGTCCGCTCAGCCCCAGCATTTT. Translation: CASSQAGSAQPQHF.

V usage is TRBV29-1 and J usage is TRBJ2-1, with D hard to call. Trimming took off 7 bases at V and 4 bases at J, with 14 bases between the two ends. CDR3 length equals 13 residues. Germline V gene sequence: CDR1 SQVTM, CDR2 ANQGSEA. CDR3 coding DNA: TGCAGCGCCCCCCTGAGTAATTACAATGAGCAGTTCTTC. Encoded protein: CSAPLSNYNEQFF.

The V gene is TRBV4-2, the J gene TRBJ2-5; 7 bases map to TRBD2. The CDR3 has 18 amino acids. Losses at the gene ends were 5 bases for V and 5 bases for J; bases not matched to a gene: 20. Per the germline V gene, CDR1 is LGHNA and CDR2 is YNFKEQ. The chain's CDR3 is CASSSKLDLPHGRETQYF. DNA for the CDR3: TGTGCCAGCAGCTCAAAGTTAGATCTACCGCACGGGAGGGAGACCCAGTACTTC.

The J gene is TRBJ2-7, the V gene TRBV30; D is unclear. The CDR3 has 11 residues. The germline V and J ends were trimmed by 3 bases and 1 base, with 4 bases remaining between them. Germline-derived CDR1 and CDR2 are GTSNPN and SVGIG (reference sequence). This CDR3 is CAWSESYEQYF. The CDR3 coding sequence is TGTGCCTGGAGCGAGTCCTACGAGCAGTACTTC.

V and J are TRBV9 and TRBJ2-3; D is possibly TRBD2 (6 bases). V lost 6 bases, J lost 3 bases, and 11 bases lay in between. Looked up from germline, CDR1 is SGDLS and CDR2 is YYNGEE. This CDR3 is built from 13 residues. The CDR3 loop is CASTATSTDTQYF. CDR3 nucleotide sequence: TGTGCCAGCACCGCGACTAGTACAGATACGCAGTATTTT.

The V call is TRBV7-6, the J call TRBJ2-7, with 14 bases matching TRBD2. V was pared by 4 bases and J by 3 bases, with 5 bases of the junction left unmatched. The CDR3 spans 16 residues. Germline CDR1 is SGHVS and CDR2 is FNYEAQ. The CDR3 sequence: CASSSGLAGVNYEQYF. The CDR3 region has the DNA TGTGCCAGCAGCTCGGGACTAGCGGGAGTGAACTACGAGCAGTACTTC.

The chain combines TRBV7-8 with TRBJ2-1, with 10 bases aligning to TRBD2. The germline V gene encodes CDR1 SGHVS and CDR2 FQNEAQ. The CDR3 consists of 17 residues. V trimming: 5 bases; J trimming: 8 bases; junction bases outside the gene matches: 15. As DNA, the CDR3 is TGTGCCAGCAGCGATCGGGGGGGCACTAGCGGGATCGATGAGCAGTTCTTC. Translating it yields CASSDRGGTSGIDEQFF. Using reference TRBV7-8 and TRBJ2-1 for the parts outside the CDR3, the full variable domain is GAGVSQSPRYKVAKRGQDVALRCDPISGHVSLFWYQQALGQGPEFLTYFQNEAQLDKSGLPSDRFFAERPEGSVSTLKIQRTQQEDSAVYLCASSDRGGTSGIDEQFFGPGTRLTVL.

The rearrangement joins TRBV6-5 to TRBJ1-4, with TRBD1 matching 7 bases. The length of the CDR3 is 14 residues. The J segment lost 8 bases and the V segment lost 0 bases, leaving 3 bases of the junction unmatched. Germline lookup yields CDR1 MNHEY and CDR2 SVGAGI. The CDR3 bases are TGTGCCAGCAGTTACTCGACAGGGAACGAAAAACTGTTTTTT. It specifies CASSYSTGNEKLFF.

The CDR3 loop is CASSPSRDIPYEQYF. The CDR3 DNA reads as TGTGCCAGCAGCCCGTCCCGGGACATTCCCTACGAGCAGTACTTC. The chain carries TRBV7-9 and TRBJ2-7; D might be TRBD1 (6 bases). Germline assignment: CDR1 SEHNR and CDR2 FQNEAQ (reference sequence). There are 15 residues in the CDR3. Between the trimmed V and J ends, which lost 5 bases and 2 bases, there was a span of 16 bases.

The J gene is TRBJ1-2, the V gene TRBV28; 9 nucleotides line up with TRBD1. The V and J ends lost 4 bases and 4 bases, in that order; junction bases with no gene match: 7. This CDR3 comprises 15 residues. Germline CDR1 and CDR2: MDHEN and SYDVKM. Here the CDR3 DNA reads TGTGCCAGCAGTTCCCTACAGGGGGCAGGCTATGGCTACACCTTC. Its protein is CASSSLQGAGYGYTF.

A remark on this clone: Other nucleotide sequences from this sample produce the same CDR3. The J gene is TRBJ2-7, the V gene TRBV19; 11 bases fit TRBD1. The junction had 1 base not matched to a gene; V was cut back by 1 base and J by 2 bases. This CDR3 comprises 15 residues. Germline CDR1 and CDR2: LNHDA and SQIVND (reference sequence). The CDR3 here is CASSIGTGGTYEQYF. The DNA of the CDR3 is TGTGCCAGTAGTATAGGGACAGGGGGCACCTACGAGCAGTACTTC.